These 21 T cell receptor beta chains came from one sample sequenced in a study of blood T cells in healthy people across ages. Primed by a sample-barcoded 5' primer and a J-beta primer mix, a second PCR proceeded for about 7 to 11 cycles. Each CDR3 protein is one row after TCRdb ran MiXCR on the 5' RACE reads. The sample carries 800,000 or so distinct CDR3 sequences, 25% recorded once. These records were also assigned to another study, of T cells of mothers and their children.

Sequences were obtained from blood. These receptors were obtained from a boy aged 5-17 years in good health.

The chain joins TRBV24-1 to TRBJ2-5; TRBD1 or TRBD2 may be the D gene (5 bases each). The J call is doubtful: the DNA matches TRBJ2-7 better. Germline assignment: CDR1 KGHDR and CDR2 SFDVKD. The length of the CDR3 is 14 residues. The CDR3 sequence is CATSDLAGTGEQYF. The CDR3 DNA sequence: TGTGCCACCAGTGATTTAGCAGGGACGGGCGAGCAGTACTTC.

The rearrangement joins TRBV29-1 to TRBJ2-7; 10 bases line up with TRBD1. The J call is in doubt because the DNA end fits TRBJ2-1 better. This CDR3 is 13 amino acids long. Germline V CDR1 and CDR2: SQVTM, ANQGSEA. The CDR3 sequence is CSARTGGYNEQFF. The CDR3 DNA follows: TGCAGCGCCCGGACAGGGGGATACAATGAGCAGTTCTTC.

This chain joins TRBV27 and TRBJ2-1; the match to TRBD2 covers 13 bases. CDR3 size: 17 residues. V was pared by 4 bases and J by 5 bases, with 8 bases of the junction left unmatched. Germline V gene lookup returns CDR1 MNHEY and CDR2 SMNVEV (reference sequence). Here the CDR3 DNA reads TGTGCCAGCAGTTCGCCAGGACTAGCGGGAGCGGACAATGAGCAGTTCTTC. This translates into CASSSPGLAGADNEQFF.

This clonotype was detected only a few times. The chain uses TRBV7-9 and TRBJ1-5, with 9 bases that match TRBD1. The length of the CDR3 is 15 residues. The germline V gene has CDR1 SEHNR and CDR2 FQNEAQ (reference sequence). Trimming cost V 4 bases and J 7 bases; bases outside gene matches: 8. The CDR3 loop reads CASSSHRTGEQPQHF. CDR3 bases: TGTGCCAGCAGCTCCCATCGGACAGGGGAGCAGCCCCAGCATTTT. The full variable domain, rest sourced from reference TRBV7-9 and TRBJ1-5, is DTGVSQNPRHKITKRGQNVTFRCDPISEHNRLYWYRQTLGQGPEFLTYFQNEAQLEKSRLLSDRFSAERPKGSFSTLEIQRTEQGDSAMYLCASSSHRTGEQPQHFGDGTRLSIL.

This clonotype was observed a few times. The V call is TRBV29-1, the J call TRBJ2-1; the match to TRBD1 covers 8 bases. V shed 4 bases, J shed 3 bases, and the junction held 8 bases outside the gene matches. The CDR3 is 15 residues long. CDR1 and CDR2 from the germline V gene are SQVTM and ANQGSEA. The CDR3: CSVVWFGTGYNEQFF. The DNA of the CDR3 is TGCAGCGTTGTTTGGTTTGGGACAGGCTACAATGAGCAGTTCTTC.

This chain joins TRBV29-1 and TRBJ1-2; no clear D gene. The ends were cut back, 0 bases at V and 3 bases at J, with 11 bases in the middle. Germline CDR1 reads SQVTM; CDR2 reads ANQGSEA. The CDR3 totals 14 residues. The CDR3: CSVEEPAQYYGYTF. For the CDR3, the DNA is TGCAGCGTTGAAGAGCCGGCGCAGTACTATGGCTACACCTTC.

The sample holds a few counts of this clonotype. The chain joins TRBV27 to TRBJ1-1; possibly TRBD1 for D (6 bases). The germline gives CDR1 MNHEY, CDR2 SMNVEV (reference sequence). The CDR3 is 13 amino acids. V lost 3 bases and J 5 bases, leaving 10 bases between the germline ends. The CDR3 DNA reads TGTGCCAGCAGTTTTCAGGGGTGGACTGAAGCTTTCTTT. Protein: CASSFQGWTEAFF.

This clonotype was observed a handful of times. J is TRBJ2-5 and V is TRBV7-9; the D is unclear. V lost 5 bases and J 5 bases, leaving 9 bases between the germline ends. The CDR3 loop spans 12 amino acids. The germline V gene encodes CDR1 SEHNR and CDR2 FQNEAQ (reference sequence). Written as DNA, the CDR3 is TGTGCCAGCAGCATATTCCTGGAGACCCAGTACTTC. It codes for CASSIFLETQYF.

This clonotype was seen more than once but under ten times. The V gene is TRBV5-1, the J gene TRBJ1-2, with TRBD1 matching 9 bases. The junction had 6 bases not matched to a gene; V was cut back by 2 bases and J by 4 bases. CDR1 and CDR2 from the germline V gene are SGHRS and YFSETQ. The CDR3 length is 15 residues. The DNA for the CDR3 is TGCGCCAGCAGCTTAACAGGGGGCATAGGCTATGGCTACACCTTC. Its protein is CASSLTGGIGYGYTF.

This sequence joins TRBV6-5 and TRBJ2-7; TRBD2 agrees at 13 bases. The J call may be faulty, since TRBJ2-1 better matches the DNA end. CDR3 length equals 16 residues. CDR1 and CDR2 (germline): MNHEY, SVGAGI. This CDR3 is CASSYGTSGILDEQFF. For the CDR3, the DNA is TGTGCCAGCAGTTACGGGACTAGCGGGATTCTGGATGAGCAGTTCTTC.

The chain uses TRBV20-1 and TRBJ2-5, with 9 bases matching TRBD2. The germline V gene has CDR1 DFQATT and CDR2 SNEGSKA (reference sequence). V was clipped by 0 bases and J by 5 bases; unmatched bases: 13. This CDR3 is 17 amino acids long. This chain's CDR3 is CSARDGGGRATMETQYF. The DNA for the CDR3 is TGCAGTGCTAGAGATGGAGGCGGGAGGGCCACGATGGAGACCCAGTACTTC.

This clonotype was detected a few times. At one boundary the junction diverges from the germline segment, which might be a read error. The chain employs TRBV7-9 and TRBJ1-4; tentative D call: TRBD1 (6 bases). Germline lookup yields CDR1 SEHNR and CDR2 FQNEAQ (reference sequence). This CDR3 is 15 amino acids long. In DNA form, the CDR3 reads TGTGCCAGCAGCTTGGACAGAGCAACTAATGAAAAACTGTCTTTT. Translated: CASSLDRATNEKLSF.

The gene calls are TRBV9 and TRBJ2-1; possible D gene TRBD2, 7 bases. The CDR3 is made up of 15 amino acids. CDR1 is SGDLS, CDR2 YYNGEE, per germline. Deletions cut 0 bases from V and 4 bases from J, with 11 bases between. CDR3 sequence reads: CASSVEGGGYNEQFF. Written as DNA, the CDR3 is TGTGCCAGCAGCGTAGAGGGGGGGGGTTACAATGAGCAGTTCTTC.

This clonotype has ten or more counts. J is TRBJ2-7 and V is TRBV6-5; a weak D match, TRBD2 (5 bases). TRBJ2-1 explains the end of the DNA better; the J call may be wrong. CDR1 and CDR2 from the germline V gene are MNHEY and SVGAGI. The CDR3 contains 13 residues. The CDR3 spells CASSYSYGDEQFF. CDR3 nucleotide sequence: TGTGCCAGCAGTTACTCATACGGGGATGAGCAGTTCTTC.

CDR3 sequence: CASKAPYATNEKLFF. DNA of the CDR3: TGTGCCAGCAAAGCGCCGTACGCAACTAATGAAAAACTGTTTTTT. The chain employs TRBV2 and TRBJ1-4, with D uncertain. The length of the CDR3 is 15 residues. Germline loops: CDR1 SNHLY, CDR2 FYNNEI. V was cut by 7 bases and J by 0 bases, with 12 bases left in between. The entire variable domain, with the rest obtained from reference TRBV2 and TRBJ1-4, is as follows: EPEVTQTPSHQVTQMGQEVILRCVPISNHLYFYWYRQILGQKVEFLVSFYNNEISEKSEIFDDQFSVERPDGSNFTLKIRSTKLEDSAMYFCASKAPYATNEKLFFGSGTQLSVL.

This clonotype was found a few times. This chain uses TRBV5-1 with TRBJ2-7; 12 positions match TRBD2. The length of the CDR3 is 14 residues. Germline assignment: CDR1 SGHRS and CDR2 YFSETQ. Unmatched junction bases numbered 2, after V lost 3 bases and J lost 4 bases. CDR3 coding DNA: TGCGCCAGCAGCTGGACTAGCGGGGAGTACGAGCAGTACTTC. Protein sequence: CASSWTSGEYEQYF.

This clonotype was picked up a small number of times. The V call is TRBV10-3, the J call TRBJ2-5; 7 bases map to TRBD2. V was clipped by 7 bases and J by 3 bases; unmatched bases: 5. Germline CDR1 and CDR2: ENHRY and SYGVKD. The CDR3 extends over 13 amino acids. Written as DNA, the CDR3 is TGTGCCATCATGGGGGGAGGGGAAGAGACCCAGTACTTC. Encoded protein: CAIMGGGEETQYF.

A few counts support this clonotype. This rearrangement joins TRBV7-2 to TRBJ2-5, with D tentatively TRBD2 (6 bases). Trimming left V 2 bases short and J 0 bases short, with 13 bases between. CDR3 length: 16 residues. Germline CDR1 and CDR2: SGHTA and FQGNSA. DNA for the CDR3: TGTGCCAGCAGCTTACCCCCTAGCGTATACCAAGAGACCCAGTACTTC. Its protein is CASSLPPSVYQETQYF.

This clonotype occurred a few times. The chain joins TRBV6-2 or TRBV6-3 to TRBJ2-5; TRBD2 matches 10 bases. The CDR3 extends over 16 amino acids. The ends lost 2 bases at V and 2 bases at J; junction bases unmatched: 5. From germline, CDR1 is MNHEY and CDR2 SVGEGT. CDR3 sequence (DNA): TGTGCCAGCAGTTACCATCTAGCGGGAGAACAAGAGACCCAGTACTTC. Translating it yields CASSYHLAGEQETQYF.

The chain couples TRBV20-1 to TRBJ2-7; D may be TRBD2 (6 bases). Germline CDR1 DFQATT, CDR2 SNEGSKA (reference sequence). V was pared by 4 bases and J by 0 bases, with 19 bases between. The CDR3 is 16 amino acids. The CDR3 here is CSAIGNWGEASYEQYF. The CDR3 nucleotides read TGCAGTGCTATCGGGAACTGGGGGGAGGCCTCCTACGAGCAGTACTTC.

This clonotype was picked up many times. J is TRBJ2-5 and V is TRBV6-1, with TRBD1 matching 9 bases. V lost 6 bases, J lost 3 bases, and 2 bases stayed unmatched. Germline CDR1 and CDR2: MNHNS and SASEGT. The CDR3 consists of 13 residues. This chain's CDR3 is CASRDRGEETQYF. In DNA, the CDR3 is TGTGCCAGCAGGGACAGGGGAGAAGAGACCCAGTACTTC.